The 5 T cell receptor beta chains below come from one sample, sequenced in a study of shared clonotypes between healthy human individuals. The table came from immunoSEQ multiplex PCR; TCRdb's copy has only in-frame clones and leaves some out. This sample carries about 500,000 clones, approximately 80% of them seen once, and the ten largest clones take more than 10%. The sample taken for sequencing was PBMCs. The receptors derive from a woman between 40 and 55 years old in good health. Some clones in this sample may be carry-over from other donors' samples.

This rearrangement joins TRBV7-9 to TRBJ1-2; possible D gene TRBD1, 5 bases. The length of the CDR3 is 15 residues. Looked up from germline, CDR1 is SEHNR and CDR2 is FQNEAQ (reference sequence). The V end was cut by 3 bases, the J end by 6 bases, with 17 bases between. The CDR3 region is CASSFDGGSLDGYTF. The CDR3 nucleotides are TGTGCCAGCAGCTTTGATGGGGGATCCCTAGATGGCTACACCTTC.

The chain uses TRBV11-1 and TRBJ1-1, with D tentatively TRBD1 (6 bases). The V gene lost 5 bases and the J gene lost 4 bases, with 14 bases spanning the gap. The V gene's germline CDR1 is SGHAT and CDR2 FQDESV (reference sequence). The CDR3 is 14 residues long. CDR3 in DNA: TGTGCCAGCAGCCTCACAGGGCCTGGCACTGAAGCTTTCTTT. It yields the protein CASSLTGPGTEAFF. Full variable domain (missing parts from reference TRBV11-1 and TRBJ1-1): EAEVAQSPRYKITEKSQAVAFWCDPISGHATLYWYRQILGQGPELLVQFQDESVVDDSQLPKDRFSAERLKGVDSTLKIQPAELGDSAMYLCASSLTGPGTEAFFGQGTRLTVV.

V and J are TRBV7-7 and TRBJ2-3, with 9 bases aligning to TRBD2. V shed 5 bases and J 6 bases; nucleotides not matched to a gene: 9. CDR3 length: 15 residues. CDR1 is SSHAT, CDR2 FNYEAQ, per germline (reference sequence). CDR3 region: CASSPRGGRGDTQYF. CDR3 nucleotides: TGTGCCAGCAGCCCCCGAGGCGGGAGGGGGGATACGCAGTATTTT.

To note about this clone: A far larger clone is only one base removed, so a read error is likely. The CDR3 carries no conserved terminal phenylalanine or tryptophan, so it likely arises from a read error. The chain uses TRBV28 and TRBJ2-7, with 11 bases fitting TRBD2. This CDR3 contains 15 residues. In germline, CDR1 is MDHEN, CDR2 SYDVKM. V trimming: 6 bases; J trimming: 3 bases; junction bases outside the gene matches: 7. In DNA, the CDR3 is TGTGCCAGCAGGCCGGTACTAGCGGGAGTCTACGAGCAGTACTCC. This codes for CASRPVLAGVYEQYS.

V and J are TRBV28 and TRBJ1-2; no definite D call. The CDR3 runs 13 residues. CDR1 and CDR2 (germline): MDHEN, SYDVKM. V was pared by 10 bases and J by 1 base, with 13 bases between. The CDR3 DNA sequence: TGTGCCACCCAGTGGGAAATTAACTATGGCTACACCTTC. This sequence encodes CATQWEINYGYTF.